Shown below are 30 T cell receptor beta chains from a single sample sequenced in a study of blood T cell repertoires in COVID-19. Assay used: immunoSEQ multiplex PCR; TCRdb lists only in-frame clones, some missing. The sample has 250,000 to 300,000 clones, 89% seen once. The sequencing sample was made of PBMCs or T cells enriched from blood (not recorded which). Source of these receptors: a woman between 45 and 65 years old who had been exposed to COVID-19.

J is TRBJ1-2 and V is TRBV7-6, with a tentative D call TRBD1 (5 bases). Between the trimmed V and J ends, which lost 2 bases and 4 bases, there was a span of 17 bases. Germline V gives CDR1 SGHVS, CDR2 FNYEAQ. The CDR3 consists of 16 residues. The CDR3 DNA reads TGTGCCAGCAGCTTATACGGAGGCGGGGCAGGCTATGGCTACACCTTC. Protein sequence: CASSLYGGGAGYGYTF.

The chain uses TRBV4-2 and TRBJ1-5, with a tentative D call TRBD1 (6 bases). The CDR3 sequence is 17 residues long. The germline V gene has CDR1 LGHNA and CDR2 YNFKEQ. V was pared by 0 bases and J by 0 bases, with 12 bases between. CDR3 sequence: CASSQEAGTSSNQPQHF. The CDR3, as DNA: TGTGCCAGCAGCCAAGAGGCTGGGACATCTAGCAATCAGCCCCAGCATTTT.

The chain links TRBV14 to TRBJ2-3; D uncertain. Looked up from germline, CDR1 is SGHDN and CDR2 is FVKESK. CDR3 length: 12 amino acids. The V end was cut by 2 bases, the J end by 3 bases, with 3 bases between. CDR3 loop: CASSQITDTQYF. CDR3 coding DNA: TGTGCCAGCAGCCAAATAACAGATACGCAGTATTTT.

This chain connects TRBV5-1 to TRBJ2-7; TRBD1 matches at 9 bases. Trimming at V came to 4 bases and at J to 0 bases, leaving 5 bases not matched to a gene. Per the germline V gene, CDR1 is SGHRS and CDR2 is YFSETQ. The CDR3 is 15 amino acids. This CDR3 is CASSIGQGPSYEQYF. CDR3 nucleotides: TGCGCCAGCAGCATCGGACAGGGGCCCTCCTACGAGCAGTACTTC. The variable domain in full, with the rest retrieved from reference TRBV5-1 and TRBJ2-7, is KAGVTQTPRYLIKTRGQQVTLSCSPISGHRSVSWYQQTPGQGLQFLFEYFSETQRNKGNFPGRFSGRQFSNSRSEMNVSTLELGDSALYLCASSIGQGPSYEQYFGPGTRLTVT.

The genes are TRBV11-2 and TRBJ1-2, with D hard to call. Germline values: CDR1 SGHAT, CDR2 FQNNGV. The CDR3 spans 16 residues. Trimming stripped 5 bases from V and 0 bases from J, with 16 bases between. In nucleotides, the CDR3 is TGTGCCAGCAGCAAAGGAGCCGGGAGTTCTAACTATGGCTACACCTTC. Translated: CASSKGAGSSNYGYTF. Looking up the rest from reference TRBV11-2 and TRBJ1-2 gives the full variable domain: EAGVAQSPRYKIIEKRQSVAFWCNPISGHATLYWYQQILGQGPKLLIQFQNNGVVDDSQLPKDRFSAERLKGVDSTLKIQPAKLEDSAVYLCASSKGAGSSNYGYTFGSGTRLTVV.

The J gene is TRBJ1-2, the V gene TRBV7-9; 11 bases match TRBD1. The CDR3 totals 16 residues. Germline lookup yields CDR1 SEHNR and CDR2 FQNEAQ (reference sequence). V dropped 4 bases and J dropped 3; count of bases not matched to a gene: 7. CDR3 in DNA: TGTGCCAGCAGCTCGGACAGGGGGCAGGAGGACTATGGCTACACCTTC. It is translated as CASSSDRGQEDYGYTF.

The chain carries TRBV6-5 and TRBJ1-4; D ambiguous. Trimming stripped 9 bases from V and 0 bases from J, with 8 bases between. The CDR3 loop spans 13 amino acids. Germline CDR1 MNHEY, CDR2 SVGAGI. CDR3: CASQVATNEKLFF. For the CDR3, the DNA is TGTGCCAGTCAGGTAGCAACTAATGAAAAACTGTTTTTT.

This clone came up once. The rearrangement joins TRBV19 to TRBJ1-5; D is unresolved. Germline CDR1 is LNHDA and CDR2 is SQIVND (reference sequence). The V end lost 7 bases, the J end lost 4 bases, and 8 bases lay between the germline ends. The CDR3 spans 12 residues. The CDR3 here is CASKGGNQPQHF. Written as DNA, the CDR3 is TGTGCCAGTAAAGGCGGGAATCAGCCCCAGCATTTT.

The gene calls are TRBV7-2 and TRBJ1-2; 7 positions match TRBD1. The CDR3 is 16 amino acids. Germline CDR1 SGHTA, CDR2 FQGNSA. J lost 4 bases, V lost 5 bases, and 13 bases had no gene match. The CDR3, as DNA: TGTGCCAGCAGCGCCGCGGGACAGACGACGTTCTATGGCTACACCTTC. The encoded protein is CASSAAGQTTFYGYTF.

V and J are TRBV5-1 and TRBJ2-6, with no clear D. V was trimmed by 0 bases and J by 3 bases, leaving 10 bases between them. The CDR3 spans 16 residues. The germline gives CDR1 SGHRS, CDR2 YFSETQ. The CDR3: CASSLEASNGANVLTF. The CDR3 bases are TGCGCCAGCAGCTTGGAAGCTAGTAATGGGGCCAACGTCCTGACTTTC.

This clone came up once. The V and J genes are TRBV28 and TRBJ2-5; TRBD2 matches 9 bases. CDR3 size: 20 residues. With V trimmed by 3 bases and J by 5 bases, 22 bases remained unmatched. CDR1 and CDR2 (germline): MDHEN, SYDVKM. CDR3 in DNA: TGTGCCAGCAGTTTTATCGTTCCGCCTAGCGGGGCCCCTATTCTTGAGACCCAGTACTTC. Translated: CASSFIVPPSGAPILETQYF. Complete variable domain (other parts from reference TRBV28 and TRBJ2-5): DVKVTQSSRYLVKRTGEKVFLECVQDMDHENMFWYRQDPGLGLRLIYFSYDVKMKEKGDIPEGYSVSREKKERFSLILESASTNQTSMYLCASSFIVPPSGAPILETQYFGPGTRLLVL.

Concerning this clone: Additional DNA sequences in this sample encode the identical CDR3. The CDR3 sequence is CASSIAGGQETQYF. The CDR3 DNA follows: TGTGCCAGTAGTATTGCGGGGGGCCAAGAGACCCAGTACTTC. The chain has TRBV19 and TRBJ2-5; 8 bases are shared with TRBD2. V lost 3 bases and J lost 1; bases outside the gene matches: 1. This CDR3 contains 14 residues. Germline V gene data show CDR1 as LNHDA and CDR2 as SQIVND (reference sequence).

The chain employs TRBV5-1 and TRBJ2-3; tentative D call: TRBD1 (5 bases). The CDR3 totals 16 residues. Germline-derived CDR1 and CDR2 are SGHRS and YFSETQ. The germline V and J ends were trimmed by 0 bases and 0 bases, with 11 bases remaining between them. The CDR3 loop is CASSLEGAESTDTQYF. The CDR3 nucleotides read TGCGCCAGCAGCTTGGAAGGGGCGGAGAGCACAGATACGCAGTATTTT.

V gene TRBV28 combines with J gene TRBJ1-2; tentative D call: TRBD1 (5 bases). Looked up from germline, CDR1 is MDHEN and CDR2 is SYDVKM. Trimming shortened V by 5 bases and J by 2 bases, and 9 bases separated the two germline ends. CDR3 length: 13 amino acids. This CDR3 reads CASSRGHNYGYTF. In DNA, the CDR3 is TGTGCCAGCAGTCGAGGACACAACTATGGCTACACCTTC.

The V gene is TRBV6-1, the J gene TRBJ1-5; D perhaps matches TRBD1 (6 bases). Germline loops: CDR1 MNHNS, CDR2 SASEGT. V lost 3 bases and J lost 0, with 12 bases in between. The CDR3 consists of 16 residues. For the CDR3, the DNA is TGTGCCAGCAGTGACACAGGGATTGTTAGCAATCAGCCCCAGCATTTT. It encodes CASSDTGIVSNQPQHF.

V is TRBV10-3 and J is TRBJ2-3; TRBD2 agrees at 8 bases. The CDR3 contains 13 residues. Germline CDR1 and CDR2: ENHRY and SYGVKD. The V gene end was trimmed by 6 bases and the J gene end by 2 bases; junction bases not matched to a gene: 1. The CDR3: CAIRGLVTDTQYF. The DNA for the CDR3 is TGTGCCATCAGGGGACTAGTCACAGATACGCAGTATTTT.

CDR3 sequence: CASSLALGQGTTLAKNIQYF. The CDR3 DNA reads as TGCGCCAGCAGCTTGGCCCTGGGACAGGGGACAACCCTAGCCAAAAACATTCAGTACTTC. The V gene is TRBV5-1, the J gene TRBJ2-4, with 10 nucleotides matching TRBD1. The CDR3 has 20 residues. Per germline, CDR1 SGHRS and CDR2 YFSETQ. V lost 0 bases, J lost 0 bases, and 12 bases stayed unmatched.

DNA of the CDR3: TGTGCCAGCAGCTCGGACAGGGGGATGTTTGACACCTTC. Amino acid sequence: CASSSDRGMFDTF. J is TRBJ1-2 and V is TRBV7-9, with 10 bases identical to TRBD1. After removal of 4 bases from V and 12 bases from J, the junction contained 8 bases not matched to a gene. CDR3 length: 13 residues. Germline loops: CDR1 SEHNR, CDR2 FQNEAQ (reference sequence).

The table lists this clone with a few counts. V usage is TRBV28 and J usage is TRBJ2-1; tentative D call: TRBD1 (6 bases). The germline gives CDR1 MDHEN, CDR2 SYDVKM. V lost 6 bases to trimming and J lost 7 bases, with 25 bases between them. The CDR3 loop spans 17 amino acids. As DNA, the CDR3 is TGTGCCAGCAGAGCGTTCGTTGGTCAGGGGTCGCGGAATGAGCAGTTCTTC. Its protein product is CASRAFVGQGSRNEQFF.

The V and J genes are TRBV29-1 and TRBJ1-2; no reliable D call. The germline CDR1 and CDR2 sequences are SQVTM and ANQGSEA. V lost 2 bases and J 8 bases, leaving 9 bases between the germline ends. The CDR3 has 11 amino acids. The CDR3 is CSVESAGGYTF. The CDR3 DNA reads as TGCAGCGTTGAATCCGCGGGGGGCTACACCTTC.

V gene TRBV14 combines with J gene TRBJ2-7; 7 bases fit TRBD2. The germline V gene has CDR1 SGHDN and CDR2 FVKESK. This CDR3 region has 15 residues. V lost 3 bases to trimming and J lost 2 bases; unmatched junction nucleotides: 7. CDR3 bases: TGTGCCAGCAGCCAGTCGGGGGGTACCCCCTACGAGCAGTACTTC. Amino acid sequence: CASSQSGGTPYEQYF.

The chain recombines TRBV18 with TRBJ1-2, with D unresolved. The CDR3 covers 13 residues. V was cut by 4 bases and J by 8 bases, with 14 bases left in between. Per germline, CDR1 KGHSH and CDR2 LQKENI. CDR3 in amino acids: CASSRSQTNGYTF. Written as DNA, the CDR3 is TGTGCCAGCTCACGTTCACAGACCAACGGCTACACCTTC.

The chain couples TRBV18 to TRBJ2-1; 11 bases fit TRBD1. Trimming cost V 3 bases and J 7 bases; bases outside gene matches: 5. The germline gives CDR1 KGHSH, CDR2 LQKENI. The CDR3 extends over 15 amino acids. The CDR3 nucleotides are TGTGCCAGCTCACCCGGACAGGGGGCGACAAATGAGCAGTTCTTC. This codes for CASSPGQGATNEQFF. Drawing the rest from reference TRBV18 and TRBJ2-1, the complete variable domain is NAGVMQNPRHLVRRRGQEARLRCSPMKGHSHVYWYRQLPEEGLKFMVYLQKENIIDESGMPKERFSAEFPKEGPSILRIQQVVRGDSAAYFCASSPGQGATNEQFFGPGTRLTVL.

This clone has a handful of counts. This chain uses TRBV7-9 with TRBJ2-2; 8 bases align to TRBD2. The germline V gene encodes CDR1 SEHNR and CDR2 FQNEAQ (reference sequence). The CDR3 runs to 16 residues. V gave up 4 bases and J gave up 5 bases; unmatched junction bases: 9. CDR3: CASSSSGGPETGELFF. CDR3 nucleotides: TGTGCCAGCAGCTCAAGCGGGGGCCCGGAAACCGGGGAGCTGTTTTTT.

The chain links TRBV2 to TRBJ1-3; D is ambiguous. CDR3 size: 14 residues. The germline CDR1 and CDR2 sequences are SNHLY and FYNNEI. The V end lost 5 bases, the J end lost 4 bases, and 12 bases lay between the germline ends. The CDR3 sequence: CASSQSRGGNTIYF. The CDR3 region has the DNA TGTGCCAGCAGTCAGTCCCGGGGAGGAAACACCATATATTTT.

This clone was seen a few times. The chain combines TRBV6-5 with TRBJ1-5; 8 nucleotides line up with TRBD1. This CDR3 has 14 residues. V was clipped by 7 bases and J by 0 bases; unmatched bases: 2. Germline CDR1 MNHEY, CDR2 SVGAGI. The CDR3 DNA is TGTGCCAGCACGGACAGGGATAGCAATCAGCCCCAGCATTTT. This translates into CASTDRDSNQPQHF.

The chain employs TRBV30 and TRBJ2-2; 12 bases align to TRBD2. There are 17 residues in the CDR3. Trimming cost V 2 bases and J 7 bases; bases outside gene matches: 11. Germline-derived CDR1 and CDR2 are GTSNPN and SVGIG (reference sequence). CDR3 sequence reads: CAWSTARTSGVGGELFF. As DNA, the CDR3 is TGTGCCTGGAGTACAGCGCGGACTAGCGGGGTTGGCGGGGAGCTGTTTTTT.

To note about this clone: At one boundary the junction diverges from the germline segment, which might be a read error. This chain uses TRBV4-1 with TRBJ2-1; D possibly corresponds to TRBD1 (5 bases). This CDR3 comprises 13 residues. Germline CDR1 is MGHRA and CDR2 is YSYEKL. DNA of the CDR3: TGCGCCACCAGCCGCCAGGGTTTCGATGAGCAGTTCTTC. Protein: CATSRQGFDEQFF.

The chain has TRBV27 and TRBJ2-2; 13 bases fit TRBD2. Germline V gene sequence: CDR1 MNHEY, CDR2 SMNVEV (reference sequence). The CDR3 is 16 amino acids. The V gene end was trimmed by 6 bases and the J gene end by 6 bases; junction bases not matched to a gene: 7. Here the CDR3 reads CASSRTSGGAPGELFF. The CDR3 DNA sequence: TGTGCCAGCAGCAGAACTAGCGGGGGGGCCCCCGGGGAGCTGTTTTTT.

The chain combines TRBV6-5 with TRBJ1-2; a weak D match, TRBD1 (5 bases). The CDR3 is 12 residues long. V was shortened by 6 bases and J by 8 bases, with 13 bases between the two germline ends. Germline CDR1 reads MNHEY; CDR2 reads SVGAGI. As DNA, the CDR3 is TGTGCCAGCAGCCGGGGGGTTAAGGGCTACACCTTC. Protein sequence: CASSRGVKGYTF.